This T cell receptor beta chain was profiled in a study of shared clonotypes between healthy human individuals. Profiled with immunoSEQ multiplex PCR; TCRdb holds only in-frame clones, not every one. Of about 2,500,000 clones in the sample, more than 80% are singletons; the top ten hold 0.14%. The CDR3 runs 18 residues. After removal of 4 bases from V and 3 bases from J, the junction contained 10 bases not matched to a gene. Germline CDR1 SGHRS, CDR2 YFSETQ. The rearrangement uses TRBV5-1 and TRBJ2-3; 14 nucleotides align to TRBD2. This receptor was identified in a man between 18 and 35 years old in good health. The sample consisted of naive CD4+ T cells sorted from blood. Subset of the sample: CD45RA+ positively selected. CDR3 region: CASSPGTSGGLGTDTQYF. Here the CDR3 DNA reads TGCGCCAGCAGCCCGGGGACTAGCGGGGGACTGGGGACAGATACGCAGTATTTT.